This T cell receptor (beta chain) was retrieved from a study of cytomegalovirus exposure and HLA in healthy donors. General observations from the study: Listed as cytomegalovirus-associated were 170 or so TCR beta chains. According to a later analysis, donors in an Asian-associated ancestry cluster reportedly had fewer N-insertions than the roughly 670-donor mean.

On this clone: Its antigen is not known.

The CDR3 has 16 residues. Germline lookup yields CDR1 SEHNR and CDR2 FQNEAQ (reference sequence). V dropped 0 bases and J dropped 7; count of bases not matched to a gene: 6. The PCR contained 60 Vbeta and 13 Jbeta primers. Produced via immunoSEQ multiplex PCR; TCRdb's table is partial and in-frame only. Here the sample spans roughly 200,000 clones, 87% being singletons. This TCR derives from a man aged 25-45 years in good health and CMV-seronegative. The gene calls are TRBV7-9 and TRBJ2-1, with 10 bases identical to TRBD2. The sequencing sample was made of PBMCs. The CDR3 here is CASSLAPAGGQNEQFF. DNA of the CDR3: TGTGCCAGCAGCTTAGCCCCAGCGGGGGGGCAAAATGAGCAGTTCTTC. The full variable domain, with the rest looked up from reference TRBV7-9 and TRBJ2-1, is DTGVSQNPRHKITKRGQNVTFRCDPISEHNRLYWYRQTLGQGPEFLTYFQNEAQLEKSRLLSDRFSAERPKGSFSTLEIQRTEQGDSAMYLCASSLAPAGGQNEQFFGPGTRLTVL.